Below are 25 T cell receptor beta chains sequenced from a single sample in a study of T-cell memory formation after mild COVID-19. A single record per CDR3 protein comes from TCRdb applying MiXCR to the 5' RACE reads. The sample has under 450,000 distinct CDR3 sequences; 20% to 30% are singletons. Sequencing input: PBMCs or a T cell subset sorted from them (not recorded which). These receptors all stem from an adult woman who had mild COVID-19 (a few samples of this study predate the infection). Cell type and time point are not known.

The chain combines TRBV7-2 with TRBJ2-2; D is undetermined. The length of the CDR3 is 14 residues. Germline CDR1 is SGHTA and CDR2 is FQGNSA. V lost 5 bases to trimming and J lost 7 bases, with 14 bases between them. CDR3 bases: TGTGCCAGCAGCGCGCTGAGGCTCCACGGGGAGCTGTTTTTT. Translation gives CASSALRLHGELFF.

The CDR3 sequence: CASRSNRLNTGELFF. CDR3 coding DNA: TGTGCCAGCAGATCCAACAGGCTAAACACCGGGGAGCTGTTTTTT. This chain joins TRBV7-9 and TRBJ2-2; tentative D call: TRBD1 (5 bases). Trimming cost V 6 bases and J 2 bases, with 13 bases left between them. CDR3 length: 15 residues. The germline CDR1 and CDR2 sequences are SEHNR and FQNEAQ (reference sequence).

In its sample, this clonotype was seen a few times. The J gene is TRBJ2-2, the V gene TRBV5-1, with a weak D call TRBD2 (6 bases). The CDR3 covers 15 residues. Trimming left V 2 bases short and J 0 bases short, with 8 bases between. In germline, CDR1 is SGHRS, CDR2 YFSETQ. The DNA for the CDR3 is TGCGCCAGCAGCTTACGACTAGCGAACACCGGGGAGCTGTTTTTT. As protein: CASSLRLANTGELFF.

The chain employs TRBV12-5 and TRBJ1-5; D is unresolved. V lost 3 bases to trimming and J lost 14 bases, with 11 bases between them. This CDR3 comprises 11 residues. Germline assignment: CDR1 LGHNT and CDR2 FRNRAP. The DNA of the CDR3 is TGTGCTAGTGGTTTTGGACTCTCCGAGCATTTT. It translates to CASGFGLSEHF.

The table lists this clonotype with many counts. This chain uses TRBV20-1 with TRBJ2-3; TRBD1 matches at 10 bases. V shed 3 bases, J shed 3 bases, and the junction held 3 bases outside the gene matches. CDR1 and CDR2 (germline): DFQATT, SNEGSKA (reference sequence). CDR3 length: 14 residues. The chain's CDR3 is CSARGQGLTDTQYF. CDR3 bases: TGCAGTGCTAGGGGACAGGGGTTGACAGATACGCAGTATTTT.

This clonotype was observed a handful of times. This chain joins TRBV5-5 and TRBJ2-1; no firm D call. Trimming took off 4 bases at V and 0 bases at J, with 14 bases between the two ends. The CDR3 consists of 16 residues. Germline V gene lookup returns CDR1 SGHKS and CDR2 YYEKEE (reference sequence). CDR3 in amino acids: CASSPEASSSYNEQFF. Written as DNA, the CDR3 is TGTGCCAGCAGCCCGGAAGCTTCAAGCTCCTACAATGAGCAGTTCTTC.

This clonotype has more than one count but fewer than ten. This chain links TRBV5-1 with TRBJ2-1; D ambiguous. The CDR3 is 15 amino acids. Trimming took 2 bases from V and 5 from J, leaving 14 bases between them. CDR1 and CDR2 from the germline V gene are SGHRS and YFSETQ. CDR3 sequence (DNA): TGCGCCAGCAGCTTAAGGGCCCTTGGCCACAATGAGCAGTTCTTC. This translates into CASSLRALGHNEQFF.

A few counts support this clonotype. The J gene is TRBJ2-6, the V gene TRBV12-3 or TRBV12-4; 8 nucleotides align to TRBD1. The CDR3 loop spans 18 amino acids. The J segment lost 0 bases and the V segment lost 4 bases, leaving 8 bases of the junction unmatched. The CDR3 spells CASSYGQGTISGANVLTF. The CDR3 bases are TGTGCCAGCAGTTATGGACAGGGAACTATCTCTGGGGCCAACGTCCTGACTTTC.

CDR3 in DNA: TGCAGTGCTTTAAAGACCTACGAGCAGTACTTC. Translation gives CSALKTYEQYF. The genes are TRBV20-1 and TRBJ2-7; no definite D call. The V end lost 5 bases, the J end lost 2 bases, and 7 bases lay between the germline ends. The CDR3 has 11 residues. Germline values: CDR1 DFQATT, CDR2 SNEGSKA (reference sequence).

V usage is TRBV24-1 and J usage is TRBJ2-3; 7 bases are shared with TRBD2. CDR1 and CDR2 (germline): KGHDR, SFDVKD. The CDR3 totals 17 residues. J gave up 0 bases and V 4 bases, and 9 bases lay outside the gene matches. Written as DNA, the CDR3 is TGTGCCACCAGTGACCCACTGGGGCGGGAGAGCACAGATACGCAGTATTTT. Its protein is CATSDPLGRESTDTQYF.

There are a few counts of this clonotype. The chain carries TRBV7-8 and TRBJ2-3, with a possible D match to TRBD1 (5 bases). Germline lookup yields CDR1 SGHVS and CDR2 FQNEAQ. The length of the CDR3 is 15 residues. The V end was cut by 2 bases, the J end by 0 bases, with 9 bases between. The CDR3 is CASSLQGLSTDTQYF. The CDR3 DNA sequence: TGTGCCAGCAGCTTACAGGGTCTAAGCACAGATACGCAGTATTTT.

In its sample, this clonotype was seen once. This rearrangement joins TRBV6-5 to TRBJ1-1; weak D call: TRBD1 (5 bases). V shed 2 bases and J shed 1 base, with 14 bases lying between them. The CDR3 totals 16 residues. CDR1 and CDR2 (germline): MNHEY, SVGAGI. CDR3 in amino acids: CASSYGTPGRNTEAFF. The CDR3 DNA is TGTGCCAGCAGTTACGGGACCCCAGGGAGGAACACTGAAGCTTTCTTT.

The chain recombines TRBV30 with TRBJ1-5; unclear D gene. Trimming shortened V by 3 bases and J by 3 bases, and 12 bases separated the two germline ends. Germline loops: CDR1 GTSNPN, CDR2 SVGIG (reference sequence). The CDR3 contains 14 residues. The CDR3 region has the DNA TGTGCCTGGAGGGACTCTAGCCTCAATCAGCCCCAGCATTTT. Encoded protein: CAWRDSSLNQPQHF. Full variable domain (outside the CDR3, taken from reference TRBV30 and TRBJ1-5): SQTIHQWPATLVQPVGSPLSLECTVEGTSNPNLYWYRQAAGRGLQLLFYSVGIGQISSEVPQNLSASRPQDRQFILSSKKLLLSDSGFYLCAWRDSSLNQPQHFGDGTRLSIL.

The chain is built from TRBV24-1 and TRBJ2-7; possible D gene TRBD1, 6 bases. Germline CDR1 KGHDR, CDR2 SFDVKD. Between the trimmed V and J ends, which lost 4 bases and 2 bases, there was a span of 14 bases. The CDR3 covers 15 residues. The CDR3 loop is CATSETGTPTYEQYF. CDR3 bases: TGTGCCACCAGTGAGACCGGGACACCGACCTACGAGCAGTACTTC.

This clonotype was found a few times. The chain recombines TRBV24-1 with TRBJ2-7; the D call may be TRBD1 or TRBD2 (5 bases each). Deletions cut 4 bases from V and 4 bases from J, with 22 bases between. The CDR3 is made up of 17 amino acids. CDR1 KGHDR and CDR2 SFDVKD come from the germline V gene. The CDR3 spells CATSEGGRGYEGYEQYF. The CDR3, as DNA: TGTGCCACCAGTGAGGGCGGCCGCGGCTATGAGGGGTACGAGCAGTACTTC.

The sample holds a few counts of this clonotype. The V call is TRBV7-9, the J call TRBJ2-5, with 7 bases fitting TRBD2. Germline V gene data show CDR1 as SEHNR and CDR2 as FQNEAQ (reference sequence). The CDR3 runs 14 residues. Losses at the gene ends were 5 bases for V and 2 bases for J; bases not matched to a gene: 5. DNA for the CDR3: TGTGCCAGCAGCACCACCGGGGGGCAAGAGACCCAGTACTTC. Its protein is CASSTTGGQETQYF.

V gene TRBV12-3 or TRBV12-4 combines with J gene TRBJ1-2, with D tentatively TRBD1 (5 bases). Trimming removed 4 bases from V and 7 bases from J, with 13 bases in between. The CDR3 has 13 amino acids. The CDR3: CASSSRGLVGYTF. The CDR3 DNA sequence: TGTGCCAGCAGTTCCCGGGGACTTGTTGGCTACACCTTC.

The rearrangement uses TRBV7-2 and TRBJ2-3; D possibly corresponds to TRBD2 (7 bases). The germline V gene encodes CDR1 SGHTA and CDR2 FQGNSA. This CDR3 contains 14 residues. The V gene lost 7 bases and the J gene lost 4 bases, with 15 bases spanning the gap. CDR3 residues: CASKGGVPADTQYF. Here the CDR3 DNA reads TGTGCCAGCAAGGGGGGGGTGCCGGCAGATACGCAGTATTTT.

The chain combines TRBV6-5 with TRBJ1-1; TRBD1 agrees at 9 bases. There are 16 residues in the CDR3. The germline gives CDR1 MNHEY, CDR2 SVGAGI. V was clipped by 3 bases and J by 2 bases; unmatched bases: 7. The CDR3 spells CASSYLRTGVNTEAFF. The CDR3 DNA follows: TGTGCCAGCAGTTATCTACGGACAGGGGTAAACACTGAAGCTTTCTTT.

This clonotype was counted a few times. This chain links TRBV2 with TRBJ2-1; 11 bases line up with TRBD2. Germline values: CDR1 SNHLY, CDR2 FYNNEI. This CDR3 is 16 amino acids long. V shed 6 bases and J 4 bases; nucleotides not matched to a gene: 8. CDR3 region: CASSLGLAVPYNEQFF. The CDR3 DNA reads TGTGCCAGCAGCTTGGGACTAGCGGTTCCTTACAATGAGCAGTTCTTC.

V is TRBV24-1 and J is TRBJ2-2; D is undetermined. The CDR3 spans 14 residues. The germline V and J ends were trimmed by 5 bases and 6 bases, with 12 bases remaining between them. The germline V gene encodes CDR1 KGHDR and CDR2 SFDVKD. DNA of the CDR3: TGTGCCACCAGTGTAGGCCAAAGGTCCGGGGAGCTGTTTTTT. It specifies CATSVGQRSGELFF.

The genes are TRBV6-6 and TRBJ2-5, with D unclear. Trimming pared 0 bases from V and 2 bases from J, leaving 7 bases between. Germline V lookup: CDR1 MNHNY, CDR2 SVGAGI (reference sequence). This CDR3 comprises 14 residues. The CDR3 loop reads CASSYSLQQETQYF. Here the CDR3 DNA reads TGTGCCAGCAGTTACTCTTTACAGCAAGAGACCCAGTACTTC.

The genes are TRBV7-9 and TRBJ2-7, with 8 bases matching TRBD1. V trimming: 3 bases; J trimming: 5 bases; junction bases outside the gene matches: 3. Germline V CDR1 and CDR2: SEHNR, FQNEAQ (reference sequence). The CDR3 consists of 13 residues. CDR3 coding DNA: TGTGCCAGCAGCTTGACAGGGGCCCACGAGCAGTACTTC. Amino acids: CASSLTGAHEQYF.

This clonotype showed up just a few times. This chain connects TRBV3-1 to TRBJ2-1; D ambiguous. V lost 5 bases, J lost 5 bases, and 10 bases lay in between. Germline V gives CDR1 LGHDT, CDR2 YNNKEL (reference sequence). The CDR3 is 13 amino acids. CDR3 bases: TGTGCCAGCAGCTCTCTAGGTGACAATGAGCAGTTCTTC. Its translation is CASSSLGDNEQFF.

The chain employs TRBV24-1 and TRBJ2-2, with D perhaps matching TRBD1 or TRBD2 (5 bases each). Trimming cost V 9 bases and J 0 bases, with 7 bases left between them. This CDR3 contains 13 residues. The V gene's germline CDR1 is KGHDR and CDR2 SFDVKD. In nucleotides, the CDR3 is TGTGCCACCGGGACGACGAACACCGGGGAGCTGTTTTTT. Amino acids: CATGTTNTGELFF.